This T cell receptor (beta chain) was observed in a study of graft-versus-host responses after intestinal transplantation. About the study: Recipients across the board were started on anti-thymocyte globulin induction, then kept on tacrolimus and steroids for two to three years.

A single count supports this clone. TCRdb keeps only in-frame clones here, not all; method: immunoSEQ multiplex PCR. The data show some 13,000 clones, 70% to 85% seen once. The CDR3 extends over 14 amino acids. CDR1 MNHEY and CDR2 SVGAGI come from the germline V gene. Graft tissue was processed to release intraepithelial and lamina propria lymphocytes. The chain joins TRBV6-5 to TRBJ2-5, with D perhaps TRBD1 (5 bases). The J call is uncertain, as TRBJ2-7 better fits the DNA end. The receptor was isolated from a human patient who received an intestinal transplant, so some T cells may come from the graft donor. Sequenced here: ileum tissue, sampled 16 days after intestinal transplant. The CDR3 bases are TGTGCCAGCAGTTACTTAAGGGGCTCCTACGAGCAGTACTTC. This codes for CASSYLRGSYEQYF.